This TCR beta chain was sequenced in a study of OX40 agonist ivuxolimab in advanced cancers. The overall study: An agonistic anti-OX40 (CD134) antibody, ivuxolimab, was used to treat the patients. From about 23 to 85 years was the age range, with a mean of around 57 years, and roughly 80% were male. It was permissible to have had prior anti-PD-1, anti-PD-L1 or anti-CTLA-4 therapy, and approximately 41% had some. The study, taken as a whole, reports: At doses 0.1 to 3.0 mg/kg, CD4+ and CD8+ clones expanded.

Generated by immunoSEQ multiplex PCR, the TCRdb table keeps only in-frame clones and is missing some. Among 35,000 or so clones, roughly four fifths were seen once, and the ten largest hold about 2%. This clone was counted a few times. The target antigen is unknown. CDR1 and CDR2 (germline): MGHRA, YSYEKL. The V and J ends lost 4 bases and 4 bases respectively, with 23 bases between them. The CDR3 runs 18 residues. J is TRBJ1-5 and V is TRBV4-1, with D tentatively TRBD1 (6 bases). Source: CD4+ or CD8+ T cells sorted from blood, taken in a trial of the OX40 agonist ivuxolimab. This receptor was identified in an adult with an advanced solid tumor such as melanoma, head and neck, liver or kidney cancer. CDR3 region: CASSPRDNSWQGNQPQHF. As DNA, the CDR3 is TGCGCCAGCAGCCCGAGGGACAATAGTTGGCAGGGGAATCAGCCCCAGCATTTT.